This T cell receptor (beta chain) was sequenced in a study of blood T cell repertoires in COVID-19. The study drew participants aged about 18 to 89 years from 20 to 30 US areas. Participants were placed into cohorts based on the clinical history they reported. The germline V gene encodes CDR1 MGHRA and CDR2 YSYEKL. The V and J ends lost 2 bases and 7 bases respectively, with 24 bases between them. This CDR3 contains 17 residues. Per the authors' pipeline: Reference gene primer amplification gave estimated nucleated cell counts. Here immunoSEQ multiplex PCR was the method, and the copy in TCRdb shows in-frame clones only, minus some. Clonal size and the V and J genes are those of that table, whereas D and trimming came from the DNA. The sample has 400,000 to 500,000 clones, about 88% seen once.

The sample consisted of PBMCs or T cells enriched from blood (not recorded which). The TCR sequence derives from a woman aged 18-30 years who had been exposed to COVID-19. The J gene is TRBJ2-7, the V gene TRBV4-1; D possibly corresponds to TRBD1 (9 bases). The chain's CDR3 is CASSQRQGGFVAGEQYF. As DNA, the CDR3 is TGCGCCAGCAGCCAAAGACAGGGGGGTTTCGTAGCGGGGGAGCAGTACTTC.